This T cell receptor (beta chain) was captured by sequencing in a study of spatial heterogeneity in lung cancer. Study context: Sequences of the beta chain were consistently detected in greater numbers than alpha-chain sequences.

Time point meaning: sample taken at primary tumor resection. TCRs were sequenced from unsorted whole RNA of tumor, nontumor lung or PBMC. The cohort: under 80 early-stage, untreated non-small cell lung cancer patients. MiXCR was run by TCRdb on the 5' RACE reads, yielding one entry per CDR3 protein. The sample carries about 23,000 distinct CDR3 sequences, 4.7% recorded once. The V end lost 8 bases, the J end lost 2 bases, and 11 bases lay between the germline ends. The germline V gene has CDR1 MNHNS and CDR2 SASEGT. CDR3 size: 13 residues. At least ten counts were recorded for this clonotype. The origin of this receptor is a male donor with early-stage non-small cell lung cancer. The V gene is TRBV6-1, the J gene TRBJ2-3; perhaps TRBD1 as D (6 bases). This sample comprised PBMCs, obtained at surgery. The CDR3: CASADRNTDTQYF. The CDR3 nucleotides read TGTGCCAGCGCTGACAGGAACACAGATACGCAGTATTTT.